A selection of T cell receptor beta chains follows, all from one sample in a study of T-cell reconstitution after alpha-beta-depleted transplantation in children. One entry per CDR3 protein, called by TCRdb with MiXCR from the PCR reads. The sample includes more than 150,000 distinct CDR3 sequences, approximately 14% of them seen just once. The sequencing used PBMCs from the stem cell graft donor, collected from the stem cell graft. The source is a human donor who donated a stem cell graft to a child with acute lymphoblastic leukemia. The conserved cysteine and the conserved F or W are not part of the CDR3 here.

J gene | V gene | CDR3 protein
TRBJ1-6 | TRBV5-1 | ASSLRIGSYNSPLH
TRBJ2-7 | TRBV13 | ASSPGTSGNSYEQY
TRBJ1-1 | TRBV7-9 | ASSIAVLTEAF
TRBJ2-2 | TRBV5-1 | ASSLEVGTGELF
TRBJ2-5 | TRBV6-5 | ASSYSTQGQKTQY
TRBJ1-1 | TRBV2 | ASSEARTGLNTEAF
TRBJ1-1 | TRBV5-5 | ASSRTGGLTEAF
TRBJ1-1 | TRBV20-1 | SARTGARTEAF
TRBJ2-1 | TRBV12-3/TRBV12-4 | ATGGGTSQF
TRBJ2-2 | TRBV29-1 | SVGQLGEAGELF
TRBJ2-5 | TRBV28 | ASTRAGTGETQY
TRBJ2-7 | TRBV29-1 | SVAVRTLGHYEQY
TRBJ2-5 | TRBV20-1 | SASDHSGIFPETQY
TRBJ1-2 | TRBV5-1 | ASSLVGQAYGYT
TRBJ2-1 | TRBV12-3/TRBV12-4 | ASTLAGGMLNEQF